Listed here is a single T cell receptor beta chain. Study processing details: Reference gene primer amplification gave nucleated cell count estimates. Assay: immunoSEQ multiplex PCR; the TCRdb copy retains only in-frame clones and omits some. V and J calls and clone size come straight from that table; D and trimming were deduced from the DNA. The data hold 25,000 to 30,000 clones, with 89% observed a single time. This sample is drawn from a study of blood T cell repertoires in COVID-19. About the study: Italy, Spain and the United States were the sources of the convalescent and acute COVID-19 samples. The cDNA or gDNA used as material had been derived from T cells, B-cell-depleted T cells, or PBMCs.

V was pared by 0 bases and J by 4 bases, with 11 bases between. The CDR3 is made up of 15 amino acids. The germline V gene has CDR1 WNHNN and CDR2 SYGVQD (reference sequence). This sequence was found in a human donor in a cohort sampled during active COVID-19. The rearrangement uses TRBV10-1 and TRBJ2-3, with a weak D call TRBD2 (5 bases). Sequenced material: peripheral blood. CDR3 sequence reads: CASSESSLAPDTQYF. In DNA form, the CDR3 reads TGCGCCAGCAGTGAGTCGTCGCTAGCCCCAGATACGCAGTATTTT.